A selection of T cell receptor beta chains follows, all from one sample in a study of blood T cell repertoires in COVID-19. Sequencing used immunoSEQ multiplex PCR; TCRdb keeps in-frame clones, though not all of them. There are roughly 250,000 clones in the sample; about 81% occur only once, and 12% lies in the top ten. The sample taken for sequencing was peripheral blood. Receptors originate from a woman between 55 and 75 years old with active or convalescent COVID-19. The CDR3 runs from the conserved cysteine through the conserved F or W. The D gene is left open where the match is weak. Where a row states a size, it is once, few, many or the class of an expanded clone; other rows omit it.

TRBD1,TRBJ2-5,.,TRBV29-1,CSVQDRVQETQYF,TGCAGCGTTCAGGACAGGGTTCAAGAGACCCAGTACTTC
.,TRBJ1-1,.,TRBV2,CASMEGSTEAFF,TGTGCTTCTATGGAGGGCAGCACTGAAGCTTTCTTT
TRBD2,TRBJ2-1,.,TRBV7-2,CASSLGGSGRAGFF,TGTGCCAGCAGCTTAGGGGGTAGCGGGCGCGCGGGGTTCTTC
.,TRBJ2-1,.,TRBV7-9,CASSLRWREQFF,TGTGCCAGCAGCTTACGCTGGAGGGAGCAGTTCTTC
TRBD1,TRBJ2-2,.,TRBV19,CASSLDRGIGELFF,TGTGCCAGTAGTCTGGACAGGGGGATCGGGGAGCTGTTTTTT
TRBD2,TRBJ2-7,.,TRBV14,CASSRTTRTSVGNEQYF,TGTGCCAGCAGCCGAACCACGCGGACTAGCGTTGGAAACGAGCAGTACTTC
TRBD2,TRBJ2-7,once,TRBV7-6,CASSLGPGGNYEQYF,TGTGCCAGCAGCTTAGGCCCGGGGGGGAACTACGAGCAGTACTTC
.,TRBJ1-2,.,TRBV29-1,CSVTPQGNYGYTF,TGCAGCGTTACTCCGCAGGGTAACTATGGCTACACCTTC
.,TRBJ2-3,.,TRBV18,CASSPNRRGQSTQYF,TGTGCCAGCTCACCCAACCGGCGGGGGCAGAGTACGCAGTATTTT
.,TRBJ1-1,.,TRBV30,CAWSVHMNTEAFF,TGTGCCTGGAGTGTACATATGAACACTGAAGCTTTCTTT
.,TRBJ2-7,.,TRBV11-2,CASSLRPGEEQYF,TGTGCCAGCAGCTTGCGGCCAGGGGAGGAGCAGTACTTC
.,TRBJ2-7,once,TRBV7-9,CASSVTVPEQYF,TGTGCCAGCAGCGTAACAGTACCCGAGCAGTACTTC
TRBD2,TRBJ2-5,once,TRBV29-1,CSVTSGTILTQYF,TGCAGCGTGACTAGCGGGACTATCCTGACCCAGTACTTC
.,TRBJ1-1,.,TRBV6-6,CASRRVDGEAFF,TGTGCCAGCAGGCGGGTGGACGGGGAAGCTTTCTTT
.,TRBJ2-6,.,TRBV27,CASSPIQGSGANVLTF,TGTGCCAGCAGTCCCATACAGGGCTCCGGGGCCAACGTCCTGACTTTC
.,TRBJ1-4,.,TRBV7-9,CASSRGGDGEKLFF,TGTGCCAGCAGTCGCGGAGGGGATGGGGAAAAACTGTTTTTT
TRBD1,TRBJ2-5,.,TRBV5-1,CASSLPRTGQETQYF,TGCGCCAGCAGCTTGCCCCGGACAGGCCAAGAGACCCAGTACTTC
TRBD1,TRBJ2-1,.,TRBV19,CASSPGQGTGEQFF,TGTGCCAGTAGCCCCGGACAGGGGACGGGTGAGCAGTTCTTC
.,TRBJ2-6,few,TRBV5-6,CASSPGVSGANVLTF,TGTGCCAGCAGCCCAGGGGTCTCTGGGGCCAACGTCCTGACTTTC
TRBD1,TRBJ1-1,.,TRBV11-2,CASSLHQTGVTEAFF,TGTGCCAGCAGCTTACACCAGACAGGGGTCACTGAAGCTTTCTTT
.,TRBJ1-1,few,TRBV9,CASSRQPTLNTEAFF,TGTGCCAGCAGCAGACAACCGACACTGAACACTGAAGCTTTCTTT
TRBD2,TRBJ2-1,few,TRBV18,CASSPTSGGGSYNEQFF,TGTGCCAGCTCTCCGACTAGCGGGGGGGGCTCCTACAATGAGCAGTTCTTC
TRBD2,TRBJ2-2,once,TRBV19,CASSSGGARTGELFF,TGTGCCAGTAGTAGCGGGGGAGCCCGCACCGGGGAGCTGTTTTTT
.,TRBJ2-5,.,TRBV7-7,CASSLGIAKGETQYF,TGTGCTAGCAGCTTAGGTATAGCCAAAGGAGAGACCCAGTACTTC
.,TRBJ2-2,.,TRBV6-5,CASRRPGGETGELFF,TGTGCCAGCAGGCGTCCAGGAGGGGAAACCGGGGAGCTGTTTTTT
.,TRBJ2-4,.,TRBV2,CASSSTPLRDKNIQYF,TGTGCCAGCAGTTCTACACCCCTGCGGGACAAAAACATTCAGTACTTC